This entry lists 5 T cell receptor beta chains sequenced from one sample in a study of control samples from healthy donors and cancer patients. The data were produced by immunoSEQ multiplex PCR, yet TCRdb's version contains in-frame clones alone and is incomplete. The table shows about 69,000 clones, with around four fifths occurring only once. Specimen: PBMCs. Receptors originate from a woman aged 45-59 years with lung cancer.

The rearrangement links TRBV30 to TRBJ1-5, with D perhaps TRBD1 (5 bases). This CDR3 has 15 residues. Germline V gene data show CDR1 as GTSNPN and CDR2 as SVGIG (reference sequence). Trimming took 1 base from V and 7 from J, leaving 17 bases between them. Here the CDR3 reads CAWSAGTTEGQPQHF. CDR3 nucleotides: TGTGCCTGGAGTGCTGGGACCACGGAAGGGCAGCCCCAGCATTTT.

The chain couples TRBV5-5 to TRBJ1-1, with unresolved D. This CDR3 is 14 amino acids long. V was pared by 2 bases and J by 1 base, with 9 bases between. Germline CDR1 SGHKS, CDR2 YYEKEE (reference sequence). The DNA of the CDR3 is TGTGCCAGCAGCTTTAGTTGGGGGAACACTGAAGCTTTCTTT. Translation gives CASSFSWGNTEAFF. Full variable domain (missing parts from reference TRBV5-5 and TRBJ1-1): DAGVTQSPTHLIKTRGQQVTLRCSPISGHKSVSWYQQVLGQGPQFIFQYYEKEERGRGNFPDRFSARQFPNYSSELNVNALLLGDSALYLCASSFSWGNTEAFFGQGTRLTVV.

This clone appeared once. The chain couples TRBV5-1 to TRBJ1-2; the D gene is possibly TRBD1 (6 bases). CDR1 SGHRS and CDR2 YFSETQ come from the germline V gene. This CDR3 spans 18 amino acids. Between the trimmed V and J ends, which lost 4 bases and 2 bases, there was a span of 24 bases. Here the CDR3 DNA reads TGCGCCAGCAGCCCCAGTGACAGGCTCAGGGGTGTCAACTATGGCTACACCTTC. Its translation is CASSPSDRLRGVNYGYTF.

The chain combines TRBV7-2 with TRBJ1-6; 7 nucleotides line up with TRBD1. CDR1 SGHTA and CDR2 FQGNSA come from the germline V gene. This CDR3 region has 14 residues. J gave up 7 bases and V 5 bases, and 5 bases lay outside the gene matches. CDR3 nucleotide sequence: TGTGCCAGCAGCCTCCGGGACAGAAATTCACCCCTCCACTTT. It translates to CASSLRDRNSPLHF.

The chain combines TRBV7-2 with TRBJ1-5, with TRBD1 matching over 7 bases. Germline CDR1 is SGHTA and CDR2 is FQGNSA. Germline trimming cut 5 bases from V and 5 bases from J; bases unmatched to any gene: 9. This CDR3 is built from 15 residues. The CDR3 sequence: CASSPGTASYQPQHF. DNA of the CDR3: TGTGCCAGCAGCCCGGGGACAGCATCCTATCAGCCCCAGCATTTT.